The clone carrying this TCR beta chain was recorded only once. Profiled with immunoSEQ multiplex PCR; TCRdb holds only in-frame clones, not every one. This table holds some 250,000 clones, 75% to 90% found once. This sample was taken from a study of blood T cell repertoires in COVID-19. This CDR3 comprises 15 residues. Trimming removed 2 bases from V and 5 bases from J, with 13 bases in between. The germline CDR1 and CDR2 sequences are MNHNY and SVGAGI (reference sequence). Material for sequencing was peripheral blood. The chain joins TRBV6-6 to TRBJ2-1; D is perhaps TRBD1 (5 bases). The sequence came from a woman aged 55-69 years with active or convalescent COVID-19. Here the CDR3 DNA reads TGTGCCAGCAGTTACGAAGGGGTGGGGCACAATGAGCAGTTCTTC. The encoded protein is CASSYEGVGHNEQFF.